Detailed here is one TCR beta chain. It has no known antigen specificity. No clone much larger than this one lies a single base away; base qualities are absent. Library preparation used the immunoSEQ multiplex PCR assay. The original methods were these. A statistical classification framework was built to diagnose cytomegalovirus status from the catalog of TCR beta chain sequences. TCRdb limited this immuneACCESS table to in-frame rearrangements with V and J called. A share of clones is missing; checked studies link under half to unresolved V genes, and the rest is unexplained. The V and J calls and clone size come from that table; D and trimming were worked out from the DNA. Counted in this sample were 100,000 to 150,000 clones; approximately 95% of them appeared once. The top ten clones comprise 1.5% to 2% of the sample. This specimen belongs to a study of cytomegalovirus exposure and HLA in healthy donors (dated by TCRdb to 2017 to 2019). General notes on the study: According to a later analysis, one platform produced both the roughly 110 validation repertoires and the 666 repertoires of the first cohort. The aim of the study was to test whether cataloging public T cell receptors could identify signatures of past pathogen exposure. Besides the first cohort of approximately 710 subjects, a separate validation cohort made up of about 120 different subjects was used. To predict cytomegalovirus infection status, the study combined high-throughput TCR immunosequencing, statistical association of individual TCRs with disease status, and machine learning.

The donors belonged to the validation cohort of around 130 subjects, which was separate from the approximately 700-subject first cohort. Study-level results and caveats: A later analysis lacked HLA typing for the validation cohort, so it scored co-occurrence in that cohort across all 110 or so repertoires. A later analysis found that TCRs clustered in the first cohort also tended to co-occur in the roughly 120 validation repertoires, with approximately 93% of cluster scores above 0. In vitro tests confirmed that a few of the cytomegalovirus-associated TCR beta chains recognize cytomegalovirus antigens. Most TCR sequences were seen in very few donors, while some public TCRs were found in many individuals. In both the original and validation cohorts, the classifier was reported to diagnose cytomegalovirus status with high specificity and sensitivity. The authors suggested that the approach could potentially be generalized to other disease states and immunological phenotypes. In the study, about 150 TCR beta chains were listed as associated with cytomegalovirus.

This TCR derives from a young man in good health and CMV-seronegative. The sample consisted of PBMCs.

At the DNA level, the sequence is TGTGCCAGCAGCTCGGGACAGCTCAATCAGCCCCAGCATTTT. Translated, this gives CASSSGQLNQPQHF. The sequence links TRBV28 to TRBJ1-5; TRBD1 fits 7 bases in the junction. The CDR3 covers 14 residues, taking in both the cysteine and the phenylalanine. Only the CDR3 region is kept as DNA, spanning 42 bases read in frame from base 1. The germline V gene yields MDHEN for CDR1 and SYDVKM for CDR2. Clipping removes 6 bases from V and 3 bases from J, with 5 as the unmatched junction base count.